The clone carrying this TCR beta chain was found once. Its antigen is unknown. The germline CDR1 and CDR2 sequences are SGHTA and FQGNSA. V was pared by 3 bases and J by 5 bases, with 17 bases between. The CDR3 is made up of 16 amino acids. The entry originates in a study of cytomegalovirus exposure and HLA in healthy donors. Findings of the study overall: Compared with the approximately 680-donor mean, an Asian-associated ancestry cluster reportedly had fewer N-insertions, according to a later analysis.

The PCR had 60 Vbeta and 13 Jbeta primers. Assay: immunoSEQ multiplex PCR; the TCRdb copy retains only in-frame clones and omits some. The sample comprises 100,000 or so clones, 76% of which are singletons, and approximately 8.2% rests with the top ten. This chain links TRBV7-2 with TRBJ2-1; weak D call: TRBD2 (5 bases). The TCR was taken from a man aged 35 to 55 in good health and CMV-seropositive. Material for sequencing was PBMCs. The CDR3 coding sequence is TGTGCCAGCAGCTTTGGAGGAGCTCAGAGTGACAATGAGCAGTTCTTC. Its protein product is CASSFGGAQSDNEQFF. The full variable domain, its missing parts supplied by reference TRBV7-2 and TRBJ2-1, is GAGVSQSPSNKVTEKGKDVELRCDPISGHTALYWYRQSLGQGLEFLIYFQGNSAPDKSGLPSDRFSAERTGGSVSTLTIQRTQQEDSAVYLCASSFGGAQSDNEQFFGPGTRLTVL.